The 9 T cell receptor beta chains below come from one sample, sequenced in a study of technical replicates of blood from several donors. Sequencing was performed with immunoSEQ multiplex PCR; in TCRdb, only in-frame clones are kept and a portion is missing. The sample shows about 61,000 clones, about 97% of them seen only once. Sequencing used T cells isolated from PBMCs. The source is a human donor in good health.

The J gene is TRBJ1-6, the V gene TRBV7-9; D is perhaps TRBD1 (6 bases). This CDR3 is 14 amino acids long. Trimming took off 5 bases at V and 5 bases at J, with 10 bases between the two ends. Germline assignment: CDR1 SEHNR and CDR2 FQNEAQ (reference sequence). CDR3 nucleotides: TGTGCCAGCAGCCCCGGACAGAATAATTCACCCCTCCACTTT. The encoded protein is CASSPGQNNSPLHF.

This chain joins TRBV4-2 and TRBJ2-5, with 8 bases that match TRBD2. The J segment lost 1 base and the V segment lost 0 bases, leaving 4 bases of the junction unmatched. The CDR3 runs to 16 residues. CDR1 is LGHNA and CDR2 is YNFKEQ in the germline V gene. CDR3 loop: CASSQEAGGLQETQYF. CDR3 sequence (DNA): TGTGCCAGCAGCCAAGAGGCGGGGGGCCTCCAAGAGACCCAGTACTTC.

J is TRBJ1-4 and V is TRBV28, with a tentative D call TRBD1 (6 bases). V shed 7 bases and J shed 6 bases, with 12 bases lying between them. CDR3 length: 13 amino acids. The V gene's germline CDR1 is MDHEN and CDR2 SYDVKM. This chain's CDR3 is CASIGGLHEKLFF. The CDR3 coding sequence is TGTGCCAGCATAGGGGGATTACATGAAAAACTGTTTTTT.

V usage is TRBV29-1 and J usage is TRBJ2-7, with 9 positions matching TRBD1. V trimming: 5 bases; J trimming: 1 base; junction bases outside the gene matches: 9. Germline values: CDR1 SQVTM, CDR2 ANQGSEA. The CDR3 contains 15 residues. The CDR3 is CSVYYPGQGSYEQYF. CDR3 coding DNA: TGCAGCGTTTATTATCCGGGACAGGGTTCCTACGAGCAGTACTTC.

The CDR3 DNA sequence: TGTGCCAGCGCGAGACGGCTCCAAGAGACCCAGTACAGGGCGGAGTACTTC. Encoded protein: CASARRLQETQYRAEYF. This sequence joins TRBV28 and TRBJ2-5, with D possibly matching TRBD1 (6 bases). CDR3 length equals 17 residues. Germline CDR1 and CDR2: MDHEN and SYDVKM. V was clipped by 8 bases and J by 12 bases, with 34 bases between them.

The chain uses TRBV5-6 and TRBJ1-2, with 11 bases that match TRBD1. Germline assignment: CDR1 SGHDT and CDR2 YYEEEE. Trimming cost V 0 bases and J 3 bases; bases outside gene matches: 7. The CDR3 contains 17 residues. The CDR3 here is CASSLVRTGGGYYGYTF. CDR3 DNA: TGTGCCAGCAGCTTGGTACGGACAGGGGGCGGTTACTATGGCTACACCTTC. Drawing the rest from reference TRBV5-6 and TRBJ1-2, the complete variable domain is DAGVTQSPTHLIKTRGQQVTLRCSPKSGHDTVSWYQQALGQGPQFIFQYYEEEERQRGNFPDRFSGHQFPNYSSELNVNALLLGDSALYLCASSLVRTGGGYYGYTFGSGTRLTVV.

This clone was seen only once. The chain is built from TRBV28 and TRBJ2-7; TRBD2 matches at 12 bases. Germline assignment: CDR1 MDHEN and CDR2 SYDVKM. The junction had 9 bases not matched to a gene; V was cut back by 6 bases and J by 3 bases. The CDR3 spans 16 residues. DNA of the CDR3: TGTGCCAGCAGCCGGGGGACTAGCGGGTCTGACTACGAGCAGTACTTC. Translation: CASSRGTSGSDYEQYF.

The J gene is TRBJ2-7, the V gene TRBV13, with D possibly matching TRBD2 (6 bases). The CDR3 length is 16 residues. V was trimmed by 7 bases and J by 0 bases, leaving 19 bases between them. Germline lookup yields CDR1 PRHDT and CDR2 FYEKMQ (reference sequence). CDR3 amino acids: CASMGRGLASSYEQYF. The CDR3 nucleotides are TGTGCCAGCATGGGTCGGGGGTTAGCGAGCTCCTACGAGCAGTACTTC.

The sample holds one count of this clone. This chain uses TRBV29-1 with TRBJ2-3, with TRBD1 matching 8 bases. Trimming took 3 bases from V and 4 from J; bases not matched to a gene: 6. Germline loops: CDR1 SQVTM, CDR2 ANQGSEA. The CDR3 consists of 14 residues. The CDR3 DNA sequence: TGCAGCGTTGAGGGCAGGGGGCATGCAGATACGCAGTATTTT. Translating it yields CSVEGRGHADTQYF.